The 24 T cell receptor beta chains reported below all come from one sample, sequenced in a study of human T cells and chemical hapten exposure. Specified treatment: therapeutic diphenylcyclopropenone sensitization with weekly scalp DPC. Individual cDNA molecules in this library carried unique molecular identifiers. TCRdb re-called the reads with MiXCR, one entry per CDR3 protein. This sample has 650 to 1,000 distinct CDR3 sequences; 60% to 80% occur once, and the top ten carry about 8%. The input for sequencing was whole blood, taken before DPC sensitization or 2, 6, or about 24 weeks after (not recorded which). These receptors all stem from an adult with alopecia areata. Some clones in this sample may be carry-over from other donors' samples. This table probably holds off-target reads from a library built for another chain.

This clonotype was observed a few times. The chain couples TRBV30 to TRBJ1-1; 7 bases line up with TRBD1. This CDR3 has 14 amino acids. The V segment lost 0 bases and the J segment 3 bases; nucleotides outside the gene matches: 4. The germline CDR1 and CDR2 sequences are GTSNPN and SVGIG (reference sequence). The CDR3 bases are TGTGCCTGGAGTGTACACAGGGGCGACACTGAAGCTTTCTTT. Translation: CAWSVHRGDTEAFF.

The chain is built from TRBV12-3 or TRBV12-4 and TRBJ2-1, with D perhaps matching TRBD2 (6 bases). V was cut by 5 bases and J by 5 bases, with 13 bases left in between. This CDR3 has 14 residues. The CDR3 coding sequence is TGTGCCAGCAGTGCAACCGGGAGAAACAATGAGCAGTTCTTC. It is translated as CASSATGRNNEQFF.

This clonotype showed up just once. This sequence joins TRBV25-1 and TRBJ2-6, with TRBD1 matching over 7 bases. V lost 0 bases and J lost 0; bases outside the gene matches: 5. The CDR3 totals 18 residues. Germline V gene data show CDR1 as MGHDK and CDR2 as SYGVNS. This CDR3 is CASSEYGTAISGANVLTF. DNA for the CDR3: TGTGCCAGCAGTGAATATGGGACAGCAATCTCTGGGGCCAACGTCCTGACTTTC.

This rearrangement joins TRBV20-1 to TRBJ2-7; no definite D call. V lost 0 bases and J lost 5, with 14 bases in between. CDR3 size: 14 residues. Germline values: CDR1 DFQATT, CDR2 SNEGSKA (reference sequence). The CDR3 is CSARDYTRSDEQYF. The CDR3 bases are TGCAGTGCTAGAGATTATACGAGGTCAGACGAGCAGTACTTC.

J is TRBJ2-7 and V is TRBV20-1, with 10 bases lining up with TRBD1. The CDR3 runs to 14 residues. Germline V gives CDR1 DFQATT, CDR2 SNEGSKA (reference sequence). Trimming cost V 1 base and J 6 bases; bases outside gene matches: 6. CDR3 protein: CSARGAGQGSEQYF. The DNA of the CDR3 is TGCAGTGCTAGAGGCGCGGGACAGGGGAGCGAGCAGTACTTC.

This clonotype showed up just a few times. The V call is TRBV6-2 or TRBV6-3, the J call TRBJ2-7; TRBD1 matches 8 bases. Per germline, CDR1 MNHEY and CDR2 SVGEGT. J was trimmed by 6 bases and V by 5 bases; bases with no gene match: 12. CDR3 length: 15 amino acids. CDR3: CASSVRGQGLSEQYF. CDR3 in DNA: TGTGCCAGCAGTGTCCGCGGACAGGGCCTTTCCGAGCAGTACTTC.

This clonotype was found a few times. The chain carries TRBV9 and TRBJ2-7; unclear D gene. CDR1 and CDR2 from the germline V gene are SGDLS and YYNGEE. The CDR3 is made up of 12 amino acids. V was shortened by 0 bases and J by 5 bases, with 6 bases between the two germline ends. The CDR3 bases are TGTGCCAGCAGCGTAGATGGGGACGAGCAGTACTTC. Its protein product is CASSVDGDEQYF.

The chain carries TRBV6-2 or TRBV6-3 and TRBJ2-5; D is undetermined. The V gene's germline CDR1 is MNHEY and CDR2 SVGEGT. This CDR3 has 12 amino acids. V was pared by 2 bases and J by 5 bases, with 6 bases between. The CDR3 region has the DNA TGTGCCAGCAGTTACATCCGGGAGACCCAGTACTTC. As protein: CASSYIRETQYF.

This clonotype was counted only a few times. The chain carries TRBV4-2 and TRBJ2-2; 8 bases map to TRBD2. This CDR3 has 14 amino acids. The trim removed 4 bases at V and 7 bases at J, leaving 5 bases unmatched. The germline V gene has CDR1 LGHNA and CDR2 YNFKEQ. The CDR3 sequence: CASSPGAGDGELFF. The CDR3 DNA reads TGTGCCAGCAGCCCGGGAGCGGGAGACGGGGAGCTGTTTTTT.

The chain combines TRBV11-3 with TRBJ2-4; TRBD2 might be the D (6 bases). CDR3 length: 14 amino acids. The germline gives CDR1 SGHNT, CDR2 YENEEA. V lost 8 bases to trimming and J lost 7 bases, with 18 bases between them. For the CDR3, the DNA is TGTGCCAGCGGTTCACCCGCCCGGGGGAACATTCAGTACTTC. Protein sequence: CASGSPARGNIQYF.

The rearrangement joins TRBV28 to TRBJ1-2, with a tentative D call TRBD1 (6 bases). The CDR3 consists of 15 residues. V gave up 6 bases and J gave up 4 bases, with 18 bases separating them. Germline assignment: CDR1 MDHEN and CDR2 SYDVKM. For the CDR3, the DNA is TGTGCCAGCAGCTCCTCCGGGGGCTCCGGCTATGGCTACACCTTC. Translation: CASSSSGGSGYGYTF.

The chain joins TRBV29-1 to TRBJ2-1; no reliable D call. CDR3 length: 13 residues. CDR1 and CDR2 (germline): SQVTM, ANQGSEA. Trimming left V 7 bases short and J 3 bases short, with 13 bases between. The CDR3 spells CSARDLLYNEQFF. CDR3 coding DNA: TGCAGCGCCCGAGACCTCCTCTACAATGAGCAGTTCTTC.

This chain uses TRBV7-9 with TRBJ2-5; 7 nucleotides align to TRBD1. CDR3 size: 13 residues. Trimming removed 5 bases from V and 4 bases from J; junction bases left unmatched: 4. Germline V gene data show CDR1 as SEHNR and CDR2 as FQNEAQ (reference sequence). The CDR3 DNA is TGTGCCAGCAGCCCGCGACAGGGAGAGACCCAGTACTTC. It translates to CASSPRQGETQYF.

The chain links TRBV14 to TRBJ2-3; D is uncertain. The CDR3 runs 16 residues. From germline, CDR1 is SGHDN and CDR2 FVKESK. The ends were cut back, 0 bases at V and 0 bases at J, with 10 bases in the middle. CDR3 nucleotides: TGTGCCAGCAGCCAAGACGGCGGTACTAGCACAGATACGCAGTATTTT. It translates to CASSQDGGTSTDTQYF. The whole variable domain, filled in from reference TRBV14 and TRBJ2-3, reads EAGVTQFPSHSVIEKGQTVTLRCDPISGHDNLYWYRRVMGKEIKFLLHFVKESKQDESGMPNNRFLAERTGGTYSTLKVQPAELEDSGVYFCASSQDGGTSTDTQYFGPGTRLTVL.

This clonotype was counted between two and nine times. The chain uses TRBV20-1 and TRBJ2-7, with 7 bases identical to TRBD2. The J segment lost 2 bases and the V segment lost 5 bases, leaving 12 bases of the junction unmatched. CDR3 length: 15 residues. Germline V gives CDR1 DFQATT, CDR2 SNEGSKA (reference sequence). CDR3 nucleotide sequence: TGCAGTGCTCCGACCCTAGCGGATTCCCCCTACGAGCAGTACTTC. Translating it yields CSAPTLADSPYEQYF.

J is TRBJ2-7 and V is TRBV11-2, with a tentative D call TRBD1 (7 bases). CDR1 is SGHAT, CDR2 FQNNGV, per germline. Trimming took 1 base from V and 2 from J, leaving 15 bases between them. The CDR3 is 16 amino acids. CDR3 DNA: TGTGCCAGCAGCTTAGGGCGGGGACAGCCACCCTACGAGCAGTACTTC. This codes for CASSLGRGQPPYEQYF.

This clonotype was detected a few times. The chain couples TRBV3-1 to TRBJ2-7; 8 bases match TRBD2. This CDR3 has 17 amino acids. The V segment lost 0 bases and the J segment 0 bases; nucleotides outside the gene matches: 7. Per the germline V gene, CDR1 is LGHDT and CDR2 is YNNKEL (reference sequence). The CDR3 protein is CASSQDPGGGLSYEQYF. The CDR3 coding sequence is TGTGCCAGCAGCCAAGATCCCGGGGGGGGCCTCTCCTACGAGCAGTACTTC.

V and J are TRBV7-9 and TRBJ2-2, with 10 bases fitting TRBD2. V gave up 2 bases and J gave up 3 bases; unmatched junction bases: 6. CDR3 length: 17 amino acids. Germline CDR1 SEHNR, CDR2 FQNEAQ (reference sequence). The CDR3 here is CASSLSRTSGYTGELFF. The CDR3 DNA reads as TGTGCCAGCAGCTTATCTCGGACTAGCGGTTACACCGGGGAGCTGTTTTTT.

This clonotype was seen once. This chain connects TRBV29-1 to TRBJ1-1; D is unresolved. The CDR3 consists of 11 residues. Germline lookup yields CDR1 SQVTM and CDR2 ANQGSEA. V was cut by 6 bases and J by 12 bases, with 17 bases left in between. The CDR3 DNA reads as TGCAGCGTGGGAATTACAGAAAAGTCTTTCTTT. As protein: CSVGITEKSFF.

J is TRBJ1-6 and V is TRBV29-1; TRBD1 matches at 9 bases. CDR3 length: 13 amino acids. J gave up 6 bases and V 7 bases, and 4 bases lay outside the gene matches. Germline assignment: CDR1 SQVTM and CDR2 ANQGSEA. Here the CDR3 reads CSARTGVNSPLHF. The CDR3 DNA reads TGCAGCGCCCGGACAGGGGTTAATTCACCCCTCCACTTT.

The V and J genes are TRBV2 and TRBJ2-7; D is ambiguous. Trimming shortened V by 4 bases and J by 4 bases, and 11 bases separated the two germline ends. Germline CDR1 is SNHLY and CDR2 is FYNNEI. The CDR3 has 13 amino acids. The CDR3 DNA sequence: TGTGCCAGCAGTGCTCTTGAGGATTACGAGCAGTACTTC. This sequence encodes CASSALEDYEQYF.

The rearrangement joins TRBV24-1 to TRBJ2-5; unclear D gene. This CDR3 contains 12 residues. Germline V gives CDR1 KGHDR, CDR2 SFDVKD. V was trimmed by 0 bases and J by 7 bases, leaving 5 bases between them. The CDR3 DNA sequence: TGTGCCACCAGTGATTTGAGAGGGACCCAGTACTTC. Residues: CATSDLRGTQYF.

V is TRBV29-1 and J is TRBJ2-1; perhaps TRBD1 as D (5 bases). The CDR3 is 10 amino acids. The V end was cut by 7 bases, the J end by 7 bases, with 8 bases between. Germline-derived CDR1 and CDR2 are SQVTM and ANQGSEA. CDR3: CSARVNEQFF. CDR3 in DNA: TGCAGCGCCAGGGTAAATGAGCAGTTCTTC.

The rearrangement links TRBV28 to TRBJ2-7, with 7 bases aligning to TRBD2. CDR1 is MDHEN and CDR2 is SYDVKM in the germline V gene. CDR3 length: 15 residues. V gave up 5 bases and J gave up 3 bases; unmatched junction bases: 10. CDR3 sequence: CASSLPSAGDYEQYF. DNA of the CDR3: TGTGCCAGCAGTCTACCTAGTGCGGGGGACTACGAGCAGTACTTC.